This T cell receptor beta chain stems from a study of T cell responses to AZD1222 COVID-19 vaccine (TCRdb year 2021). In terms of the full investigation: AZD1222 recipients with second doses at about 4 weeks or about 12 weeks were pooled, because spike-specific TCR depth and breadth did not differ between schedules. A total of more than 230 trial participants underwent TCR sequencing, of whom about 200 had received two doses of AZD1222 and 26 had received two doses of the MenACWY control vaccine. Trial participants were enrolled by age into subgroups of 18-55, 56-69 and 70-plus years, and roughly 150, 30 and 60 TCR-sequenced participants, respectively, were included in these subgroups. Here is what the overall study found, with its caveats: In the small 56-69-year group, the increase in depth fell short of significance, most likely because of low power. Participants were mostly white British and included more females than males, and it was suggested by the authors that clonal diversity may have been underestimated. Conclusions about previously exposed vaccinees are limited because only five to seven AZD1222 recipients were SARS-CoV-2 seropositive at baseline. After two AZD1222 doses, spike-specific TCR breadth and depth were significantly higher than at day 0 and than in MenACWY recipients. The vaccine-associated CD4 TCRs covered the entire spike protein, and the dominant responses fell in regions 160-218 and 743-854. Because no samples from the day 14 peak response were available, repertoires could be characterized only after the peak T cell response. Nearly half of unique spike-specific TCRs reportedly recognized epitopes outside regions mutated in the B.1.351 and B.1.1.7 variants.

V is reduced by 6 bases and J by 2 bases, leaving a spacing of 17 bases between them. Including the terminal cysteine and phenylalanine, the CDR3 comprises 16 residues. The entry retains the CDR3 DNA only, 48 bases that are in frame from base 1. Taken from the germline V gene, the CDR1 and CDR2 loops are LGHNT and FRNRAP. The CDR3 regions of human TCRbeta chains were analyzed by immunosequencing. As for the authors' bioinformatics: TCRs in the repertoires were matched against a reference library of SARS-CoV-2-specific TCRs that had been generated with the MIRA antigen-specificity platform. Breadth was defined as the fraction of unique TCRs that were SARS-CoV-2-associated, and depth was defined as the fraction of total T cells that were SARS-CoV-2-associated. Using the MIRA data, each spike-specific TCR was assigned both to the spike region to which the TCR was reactive and to a CD4 or CD8 class. Log10-transformed breadth and depth values were compared by one-way ANOVA with Sidak's multiple comparisons tests. In TCRdb, the immuneACCESS table is reduced to in-frame sequences with V and J assigned. These tables do not hold every clone; where another copy was compared, an unresolved V gene accounts for under half, and the others remain unexplained. The V and J calls and the clone size are those of that table, but D and trimming were determined from the DNA. A total of about 180,000 clones appear in this sample, around 90% of them only once. The top ten hold around 8% of the sample.

Per the publication, the time point label means: baseline before first vaccination. The vaccinee samples were drawn from two UK trials, COV001 and COV002, one of which was a single-blind randomized controlled phase 2/3 trial testing AZD1222 (ChAdOx1 nCoV-19) in healthy adults. For TCRbeta chain sequencing, PBMC samples from trial participants were taken at day 0 and at day 28 after the second dose. About this clone: The antigen it recognizes is unknown. The sample holds no much larger clone one base away, and base qualities are not on file.

The sample in question was peripheral blood, obtained on day 0 of AZD1222 vaccination. This TCR was recovered from an adult in good health. Recombination connected TRBV12-5 to TRBJ2-4; the D region possibly corresponds to TRBD1 (6 bases align). The CDR3 here reads CASGGQIFSPKNIQYF. The bases are TGTGCTAGTGGCGGACAGATTTTTTCCCCCAAAAACATTCAGTACTTC.